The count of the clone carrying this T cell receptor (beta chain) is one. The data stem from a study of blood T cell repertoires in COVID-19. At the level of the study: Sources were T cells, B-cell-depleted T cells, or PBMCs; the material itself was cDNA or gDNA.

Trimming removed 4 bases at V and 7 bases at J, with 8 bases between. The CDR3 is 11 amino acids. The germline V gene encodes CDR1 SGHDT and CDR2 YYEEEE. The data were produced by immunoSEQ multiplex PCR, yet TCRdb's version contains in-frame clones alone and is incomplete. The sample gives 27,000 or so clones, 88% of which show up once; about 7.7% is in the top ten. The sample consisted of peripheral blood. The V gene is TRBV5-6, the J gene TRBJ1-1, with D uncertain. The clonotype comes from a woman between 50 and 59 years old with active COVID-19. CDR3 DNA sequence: TGTGCCAGCAGCCGGAGGAGTGAAGCTTTCTTT. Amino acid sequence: CASSRRSEAFF.